The entry that follows covers one TCR beta chain sequence. The antigen remains unidentified. The record originates from a study of OX40 agonist ivuxolimab in advanced cancers. General observations from the study: Clonal expansion by week 6 occurred in CD4+ and CD8+ blood T cells (at 0.1 to 3.0 mg/kg).

Method: immunoSEQ multiplex PCR; TCRdb's copy keeps in-frame clones and lacks some. The table records some 100,000 clones, around nine tenths of them present only once. The specimen comprised CD4+ or CD8+ T cells sorted from blood, sampled in a trial of the OX40 agonist ivuxolimab. The receptor comes from an adult with an advanced solid tumor such as melanoma, head and neck, liver or kidney cancer.

The CDR3: CAWSSVYYGYTF. The DNA for the CDR3 is TGTGCCTGGAGTAGTGTTTACTATGGCTACACCTTC. The rearrangement links TRBV30 to TRBJ1-2; D uncertain. Trimming took 2 bases from V and 3 from J, leaving 7 bases between them. The CDR3 consists of 12 residues. CDR1 and CDR2 (germline): GTSNPN, SVGIG (reference sequence).